This section outlines one T cell receptor beta chain sequence together with its context. Its specificity is unknown. The sample is drawn from a study of T cell repertoires in cytomegalovirus infection. Study-wide context: Shared public TCR beta signatures pointed to both CMV infection and a matching HLA type.

This CDR3 spans 15 amino acids. Looked up from germline, CDR1 is MDHEN and CDR2 is SYDVKM. Trimming took 4 bases from V and 8 from J, leaving 17 bases between them. A single record per CDR3 protein comes from TCRdb applying MiXCR to the reads. The table lists approximately 73,000 distinct CDR3 sequences, roughly 40% of them singletons. The sample in question was CD8+ T cells from cultured PBMCs, obtained from culture after CMV antigen stimulation. The genes are TRBV28 and TRBJ2-2; D ambiguous. The TCR originated in a human donor in good health (CMV status not recorded). Some clones in this sample may be carry-over from other donors' samples. The CDR3 loop reads CASSSNDPAPGELFF. In DNA, the CDR3 is TGTGCCAGCAGTTCCAACGACCCAGCTCCAGGGGAGCTGTTTTTT.